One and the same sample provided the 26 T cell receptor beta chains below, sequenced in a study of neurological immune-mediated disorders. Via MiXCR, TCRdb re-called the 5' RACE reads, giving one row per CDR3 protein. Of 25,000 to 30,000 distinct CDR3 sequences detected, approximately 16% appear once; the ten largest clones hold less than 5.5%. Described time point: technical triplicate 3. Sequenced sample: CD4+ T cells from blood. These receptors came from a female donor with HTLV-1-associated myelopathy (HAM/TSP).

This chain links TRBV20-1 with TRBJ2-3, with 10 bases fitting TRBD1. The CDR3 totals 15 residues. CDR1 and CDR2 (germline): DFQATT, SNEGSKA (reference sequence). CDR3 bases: TGCAGCGCCCCACCTGGGGACAGGGGAAGCGATACGCAGTATTTT. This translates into CSAPPGDRGSDTQYF.

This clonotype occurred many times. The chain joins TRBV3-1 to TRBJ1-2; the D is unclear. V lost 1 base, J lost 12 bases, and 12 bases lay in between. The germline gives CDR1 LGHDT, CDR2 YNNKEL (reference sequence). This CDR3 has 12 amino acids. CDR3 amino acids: CASSQVGGLHTF. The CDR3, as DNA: TGTGCCAGCAGCCAAGTGGGTGGGCTCCACACCTTC.

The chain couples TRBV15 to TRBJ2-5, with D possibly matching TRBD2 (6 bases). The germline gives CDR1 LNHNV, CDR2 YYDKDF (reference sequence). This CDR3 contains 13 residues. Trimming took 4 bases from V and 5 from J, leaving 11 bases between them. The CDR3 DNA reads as TGTGCCACCAGCACACAGGCGGGGGAGACCCAGTACTTC. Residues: CATSTQAGETQYF.

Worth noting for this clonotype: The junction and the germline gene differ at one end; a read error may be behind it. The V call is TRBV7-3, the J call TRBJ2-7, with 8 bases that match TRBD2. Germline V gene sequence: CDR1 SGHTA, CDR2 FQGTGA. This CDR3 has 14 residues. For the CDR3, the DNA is TGTGCCAGCAACTTAGCTAGCGGGCCCTACGAGCAGTACTTC. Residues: CASNLASGPYEQYF.

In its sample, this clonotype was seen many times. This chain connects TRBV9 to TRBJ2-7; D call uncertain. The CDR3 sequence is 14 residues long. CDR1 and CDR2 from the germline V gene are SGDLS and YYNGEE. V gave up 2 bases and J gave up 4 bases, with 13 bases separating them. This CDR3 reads CASSVSSSGYEQYF. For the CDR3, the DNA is TGTGCCAGCAGCGTCAGTTCGTCCGGGTACGAGCAGTACTTC.

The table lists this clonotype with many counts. The CDR3 DNA reads as TGTGCCATCAGTGGTCCTGAAGGGGTCAGCACAGATACGCAGTATTTT. Residues: CAISGPEGVSTDTQYF. This sequence joins TRBV10-3 and TRBJ2-3, with a weak D call TRBD1 (5 bases). Germline assignment: CDR1 ENHRY and CDR2 SYGVKD. V dropped 4 bases and J dropped 0 bases, with 14 bases sitting between them. The CDR3 loop spans 16 amino acids.

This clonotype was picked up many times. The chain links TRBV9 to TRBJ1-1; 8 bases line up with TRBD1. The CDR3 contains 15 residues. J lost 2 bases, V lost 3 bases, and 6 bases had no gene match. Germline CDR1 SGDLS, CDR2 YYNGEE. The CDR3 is CASSGSRGPNTEAFF. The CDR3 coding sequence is TGTGCCAGCAGCGGATCCAGGGGGCCAAACACTGAAGCTTTCTTT.

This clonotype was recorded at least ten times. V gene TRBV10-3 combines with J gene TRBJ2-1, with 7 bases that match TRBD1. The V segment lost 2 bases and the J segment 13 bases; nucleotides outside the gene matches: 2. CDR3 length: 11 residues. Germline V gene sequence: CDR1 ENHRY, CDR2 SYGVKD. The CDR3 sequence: CAISEDRAQFF. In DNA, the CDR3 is TGTGCCATCAGTGAGGACAGGGCACAGTTCTTC.

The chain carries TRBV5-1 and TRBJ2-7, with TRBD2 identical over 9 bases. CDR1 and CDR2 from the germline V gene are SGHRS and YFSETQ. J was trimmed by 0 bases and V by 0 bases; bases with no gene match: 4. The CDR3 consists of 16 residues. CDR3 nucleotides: TGCGCCAGCAGCTTGGACCTAGCGGGGTCCTCCTACGAGCAGTACTTC. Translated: CASSLDLAGSSYEQYF.

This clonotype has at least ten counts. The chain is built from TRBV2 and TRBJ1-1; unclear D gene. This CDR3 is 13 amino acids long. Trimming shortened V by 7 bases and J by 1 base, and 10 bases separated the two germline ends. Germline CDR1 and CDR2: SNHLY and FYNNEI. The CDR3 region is CASNPRGNTEAFF. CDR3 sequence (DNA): TGTGCCAGCAACCCCCGGGGGAACACTGAAGCTTTCTTT.

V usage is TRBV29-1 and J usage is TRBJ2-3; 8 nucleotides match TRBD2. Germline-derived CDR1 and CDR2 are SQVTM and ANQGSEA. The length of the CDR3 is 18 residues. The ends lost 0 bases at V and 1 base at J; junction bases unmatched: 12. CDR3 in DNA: TGCAGCGTTGAAGATCCCCGGGGGAGCGGGGGCCGCACAGATACGCAGTATTTT. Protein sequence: CSVEDPRGSGGRTDTQYF.

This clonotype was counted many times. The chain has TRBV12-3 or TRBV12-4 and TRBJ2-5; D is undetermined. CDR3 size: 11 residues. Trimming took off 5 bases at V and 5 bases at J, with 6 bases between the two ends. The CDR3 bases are TGTGCCAGCAGTGAGATGGAGACCCAGTACTTC. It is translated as CASSEMETQYF.

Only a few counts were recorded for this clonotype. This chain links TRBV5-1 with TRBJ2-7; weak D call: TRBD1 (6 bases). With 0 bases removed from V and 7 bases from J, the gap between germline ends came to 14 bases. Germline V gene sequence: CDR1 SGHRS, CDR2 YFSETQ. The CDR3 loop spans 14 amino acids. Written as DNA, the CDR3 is TGCGCCAGCAGCTTGGTTGCAGGGGCCGGGGAGCAGTACTTC. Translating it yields CASSLVAGAGEQYF.

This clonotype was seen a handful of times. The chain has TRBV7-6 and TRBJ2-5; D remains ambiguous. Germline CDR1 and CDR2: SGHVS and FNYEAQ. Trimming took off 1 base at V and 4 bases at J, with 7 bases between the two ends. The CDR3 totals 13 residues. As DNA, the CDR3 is TGTGCCAGCAGCTTAGGACGGGTAGAGACCCAGTACTTC. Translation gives CASSLGRVETQYF. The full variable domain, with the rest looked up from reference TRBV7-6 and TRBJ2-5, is GAGVSQSPRYKVTKRGQDVALRCDPISGHVSLYWYRQALGQGPEFLTYFNYEAQQDKSGLPNDRFSAERPEGSISTLTIQRTEQRDSAMYRCASSLGRVETQYFGPGTRLLVL.

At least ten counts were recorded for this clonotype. The DNA for the CDR3 is TGTGCCAGCAGTGTTCGCCGGCGCTCCTACAATGAGCAGTTCTTC. This translates into CASSVRRRSYNEQFF. The V gene is TRBV2, the J gene TRBJ2-1; D is undetermined. Germline-derived CDR1 and CDR2 are SNHLY and FYNNEI. This CDR3 is 15 amino acids long. The V and J ends lost 4 bases and 0 bases respectively, with 10 bases between them.

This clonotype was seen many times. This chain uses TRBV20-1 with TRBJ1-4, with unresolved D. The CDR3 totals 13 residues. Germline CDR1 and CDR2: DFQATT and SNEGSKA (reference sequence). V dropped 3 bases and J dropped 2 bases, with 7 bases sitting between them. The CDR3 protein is CSARGRTNEKLFF. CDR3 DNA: TGCAGTGCTAGGGGCCGGACTAATGAAAAACTGTTTTTT.

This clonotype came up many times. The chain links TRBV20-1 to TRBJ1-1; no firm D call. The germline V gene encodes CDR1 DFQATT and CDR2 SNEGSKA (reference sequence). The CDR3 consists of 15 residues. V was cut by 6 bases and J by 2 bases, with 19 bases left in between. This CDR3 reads CSAKGGEGGNTEAFF. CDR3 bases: TGCAGTGCCAAAGGCGGGGAGGGCGGCAACACTGAAGCTTTCTTT.

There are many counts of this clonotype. Here the CDR3 reads CASSLGGTVSYNEQFF. CDR3 sequence (DNA): TGTGCCAGCAGCTTGGGGGGGACAGTATCGTACAATGAGCAGTTCTTC. This chain uses TRBV5-4 with TRBJ2-1, with 7 positions matching TRBD1. This CDR3 spans 16 amino acids. Unmatched junction bases numbered 7, after V lost 0 bases and J lost 4 bases. Germline loops: CDR1 SGHNT, CDR2 YYREEE (reference sequence).

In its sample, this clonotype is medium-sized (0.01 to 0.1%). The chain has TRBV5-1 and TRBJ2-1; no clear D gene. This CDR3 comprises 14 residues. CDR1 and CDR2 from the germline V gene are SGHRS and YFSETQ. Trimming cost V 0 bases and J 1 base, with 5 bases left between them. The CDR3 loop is CASSLELSYNEQFF. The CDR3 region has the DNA TGCGCCAGCAGCTTGGAACTGTCCTACAATGAGCAGTTCTTC.

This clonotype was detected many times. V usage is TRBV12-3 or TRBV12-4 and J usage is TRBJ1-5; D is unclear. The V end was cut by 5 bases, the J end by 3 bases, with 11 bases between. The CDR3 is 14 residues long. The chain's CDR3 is CASSKHDTNQPQHF. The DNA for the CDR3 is TGTGCCAGCAGTAAACACGACACCAATCAGCCCCAGCATTTT.

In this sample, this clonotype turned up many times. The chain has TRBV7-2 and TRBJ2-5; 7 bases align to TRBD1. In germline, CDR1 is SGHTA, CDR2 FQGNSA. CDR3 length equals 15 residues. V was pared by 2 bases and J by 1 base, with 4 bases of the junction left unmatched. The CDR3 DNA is TGTGCCAGCAGCTTATGGTCAGGGGGCCAAGAGACCCAGTACTTC. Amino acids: CASSLWSGGQETQYF. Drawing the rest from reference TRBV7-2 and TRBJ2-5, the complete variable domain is GAGVSQSPSNKVTEKGKDVELRCDPISGHTALYWYRQSLGQGLEFLIYFQGNSAPDKSGLPSDRFSAERTGGSVSTLTIQRTQQEDSAVYLCASSLWSGGQETQYFGPGTRLLVL.

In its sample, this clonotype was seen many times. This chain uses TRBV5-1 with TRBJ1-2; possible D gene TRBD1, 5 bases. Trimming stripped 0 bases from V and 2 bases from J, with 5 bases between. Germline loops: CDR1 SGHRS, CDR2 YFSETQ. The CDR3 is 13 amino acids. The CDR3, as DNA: TGCGCCAGCAGCTTGGGACAGAACTATGGCTACACCTTC. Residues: CASSLGQNYGYTF. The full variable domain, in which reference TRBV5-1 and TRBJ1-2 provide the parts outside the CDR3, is KAGVTQTPRYLIKTRGQQVTLSCSPISGHRSVSWYQQTPGQGLQFLFEYFSETQRNKGNFPGRFSGRQFSNSRSEMNVSTLELGDSALYLCASSLGQNYGYTFGSGTRLTVV.

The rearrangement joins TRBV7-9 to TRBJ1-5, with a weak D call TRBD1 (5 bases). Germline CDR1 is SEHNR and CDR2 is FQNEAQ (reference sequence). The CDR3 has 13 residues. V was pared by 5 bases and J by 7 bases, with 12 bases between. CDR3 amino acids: CASSPVGEQPQHF. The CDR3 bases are TGTGCCAGCAGCCCGGTAGGGGAACAGCCCCAGCATTTT.

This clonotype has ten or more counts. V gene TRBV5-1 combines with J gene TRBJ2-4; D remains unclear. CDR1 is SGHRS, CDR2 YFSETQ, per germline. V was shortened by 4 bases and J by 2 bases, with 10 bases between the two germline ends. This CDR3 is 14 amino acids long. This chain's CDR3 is CASSVAGSKNIQYF. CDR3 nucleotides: TGCGCCAGCAGCGTGGCCGGGTCCAAAAACATTCAGTACTTC.

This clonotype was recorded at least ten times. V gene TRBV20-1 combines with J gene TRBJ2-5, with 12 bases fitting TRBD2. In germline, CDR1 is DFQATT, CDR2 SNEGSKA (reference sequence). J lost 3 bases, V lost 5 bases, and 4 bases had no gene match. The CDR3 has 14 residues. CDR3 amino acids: CSAVTSGGKETQYF. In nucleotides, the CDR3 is TGCAGTGCTGTCACTAGCGGGGGGAAAGAGACCCAGTACTTC.

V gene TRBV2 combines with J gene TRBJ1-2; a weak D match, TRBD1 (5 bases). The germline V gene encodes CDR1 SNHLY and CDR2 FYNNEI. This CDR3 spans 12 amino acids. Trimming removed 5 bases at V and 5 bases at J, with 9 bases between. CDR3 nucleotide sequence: TGTGCCAGCAGTTATGACAGTTATGGCTACACCTTC. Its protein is CASSYDSYGYTF.